Below are 23 T cell receptor beta chains sequenced from a single sample in a study of cytomegalovirus exposure and HLA in healthy donors. PCR employed 60 Vbeta and 13 Jbeta primers. Only in-frame clones appear in the TCRdb table, and some are missing; sequencing was by immunoSEQ multiplex PCR. The sample lists some 120,000 clones; about 80% were seen once. The material sequenced was PBMCs. The source of these receptors is a man younger than 45 in good health and CMV-seronegative.

The chain joins TRBV19 to TRBJ2-7; the D is unclear. V was cut by 7 bases and J by 5 bases, with 15 bases left in between. There are 13 residues in the CDR3. Germline-derived CDR1 and CDR2 are LNHDA and SQIVND (reference sequence). CDR3 DNA sequence: TGTGCCAGTACCGACCGCGGTCCCGACGAGCAGTACTTC. It encodes CASTDRGPDEQYF.

For this clone: Within the sample, other DNA sequences also encode this same CDR3. V usage is TRBV25-1 and J usage is TRBJ1-2; 7 bases line up with TRBD1. The J segment lost 4 bases and the V segment lost 1 base, leaving 3 bases of the junction unmatched. Germline CDR1 and CDR2: MGHDK and SYGVNS. This CDR3 has 14 amino acids. The CDR3 DNA reads as TGTGCCAGCAGTGAATTGGGACAGTTCTATGGCTACACCTTC. Its protein product is CASSELGQFYGYTF.

The rearrangement joins TRBV11-2 to TRBJ2-7; 12 bases map to TRBD2. Germline V gene sequence: CDR1 SGHAT, CDR2 FQNNGV. The junction had 4 bases not matched to a gene; V was cut back by 1 base and J by 3 bases. This CDR3 has 16 amino acids. The CDR3, as DNA: TGTGCCAGCAGCTTAGGACTAGCGGGAGCCATCTACGAGCAGTACTTC. Amino acids: CASSLGLAGAIYEQYF.

The genes are TRBV5-4 and TRBJ2-1, with 9 bases that match TRBD1. Germline V gives CDR1 SGHNT, CDR2 YYREEE (reference sequence). This CDR3 is 16 amino acids long. After removal of 2 bases from V and 2 bases from J, the junction contained 5 bases not matched to a gene. The CDR3 region is CASSLGTGLTYNEQFF. CDR3 bases: TGTGCCAGCAGCTTAGGGACAGGGCTAACCTACAATGAGCAGTTCTTC. Full variable domain (missing parts from reference TRBV5-4 and TRBJ2-1): ETGVTQSPTHLIKTRGQQVTLRCSSQSGHNTVSWYQQALGQGPQFIFQYYREEENGRGNFPPRFSGLQFPNYSSELNVNALELDDSALYLCASSLGTGLTYNEQFFGPGTRLTVL.

This chain links TRBV7-8 with TRBJ2-1, with TRBD2 matching 10 bases. Germline values: CDR1 SGHVS, CDR2 FQNEAQ. V lost 2 bases, J lost 7 bases, and 5 bases stayed unmatched. The CDR3 consists of 15 residues. For the CDR3, the DNA is TGTGCCAGCAGCTTATCCGCTAGCGGGAGTAATGAGCAGTTCTTC. It encodes CASSLSASGSNEQFF.

This clone was seen a handful of times. The chain couples TRBV28 to TRBJ1-1; no definite D call. The germline V gene has CDR1 MDHEN and CDR2 SYDVKM. The CDR3 consists of 12 residues. Trimming removed 3 bases at V and 7 bases at J, with 9 bases between. CDR3 sequence (DNA): TGTGCCAGCAGTTTGGTGGGAGATGAAGCTTTCTTT. It translates to CASSLVGDEAFF.

This chain connects TRBV19 to TRBJ2-1; possible D gene TRBD1, 6 bases. There are 19 residues in the CDR3. From germline, CDR1 is LNHDA and CDR2 SQIVND (reference sequence). The V end lost 3 bases, the J end lost 1 base, and 22 bases lay between the germline ends. CDR3 residues: CASSMWGTPKTSSYNEQFF. The CDR3 nucleotides read TGTGCCAGTAGTATGTGGGGGACACCTAAGACGAGTTCCTACAATGAGCAGTTCTTC.

CDR3 amino acids: CASSINGVDNYEQYF. CDR3 in DNA: TGTGCCAGTAGTATTAACGGGGTCGATAACTACGAGCAGTACTTC. The chain combines TRBV19 with TRBJ2-7, with D possibly matching TRBD2 (5 bases). V lost 3 bases to trimming and J lost 3 bases, with 15 bases between them. The CDR3 is 15 residues long. Germline V CDR1 and CDR2: LNHDA, SQIVND (reference sequence).

The chain joins TRBV9 to TRBJ2-1; 10 positions agree with TRBD2. Looked up from germline, CDR1 is SGDLS and CDR2 is YYNGEE. The junction had 8 bases not matched to a gene; V was cut back by 3 bases and J by 8 bases. CDR3 size: 15 residues. The CDR3 DNA reads as TGTGCCAGCAGCGCGGCCGGGACTAGCGTGTATGAGCAGTTCTTC. It encodes CASSAAGTSVYEQFF.

This chain links TRBV7-9 with TRBJ1-5; TRBD1 aligns across 9 bases. The CDR3 loop spans 18 amino acids. Unmatched junction bases numbered 13, after V lost 1 base and J lost 6 bases. Germline V gene lookup returns CDR1 SEHNR and CDR2 FQNEAQ (reference sequence). This CDR3 reads CASSLGLPGTGHRQPQHF. CDR3 nucleotides: TGTGCCAGCAGCTTAGGTCTCCCCGGGACAGGGCACCGTCAGCCCCAGCATTTT.

The chain joins TRBV9 to TRBJ2-7; TRBD1 matches 7 bases. V trimming: 6 bases; J trimming: 4 bases; junction bases outside the gene matches: 10. Germline CDR1 and CDR2: SGDLS and YYNGEE. The CDR3 covers 14 residues. This CDR3 is CASTPGQSLYEQYF. CDR3 DNA sequence: TGTGCCAGCACCCCGGGACAGTCACTATACGAGCAGTACTTC.

This clone was seen a handful of times. This chain links TRBV7-9 with TRBJ1-1, with a possible D match to TRBD1 (6 bases). The CDR3 loop spans 13 amino acids. Germline-derived CDR1 and CDR2 are SEHNR and FQNEAQ (reference sequence). The V end lost 3 bases, the J end lost 3 bases, and 8 bases lay between the germline ends. The CDR3 DNA reads TGTGCCAGCAGCTTTTCAGGGGACACTGAAGCTTTCTTT. Translated: CASSFSGDTEAFF.

This chain connects TRBV7-8 to TRBJ2-1, with D possibly TRBD1 on 6 matching bases. Germline CDR1 reads SGHVS; CDR2 reads FQNEAQ. The CDR3 loop spans 18 amino acids. The V and J ends lost 0 bases and 8 bases respectively, with 23 bases between them. The CDR3 reads CASSLALFGQFPSDEQFF. The CDR3 nucleotides read TGTGCCAGCAGCTTAGCGCTTTTTGGACAGTTCCCTTCGGATGAGCAGTTCTTC.

The V call is TRBV4-1, the J call TRBJ1-3, with D hard to call. Looked up from germline, CDR1 is MGHRA and CDR2 is YSYEKL. V was pared by 4 bases and J by 2 bases, with 12 bases between. The CDR3 sequence is 15 residues long. CDR3 protein: CASSLTGRPGNTIYF. The CDR3, as DNA: TGCGCCAGCAGCCTTACGGGGAGGCCTGGAAACACCATATATTTT.

This clone showed up just a few times. The chain couples TRBV27 to TRBJ2-7, with 7 nucleotides matching TRBD1. This CDR3 region has 15 residues. After removal of 5 bases from V and 3 bases from J, the junction contained 10 bases not matched to a gene. Germline V CDR1 and CDR2: MNHEY, SMNVEV (reference sequence). In DNA, the CDR3 is TGTGCCAGCAGTCCCCGACAGGGTGTTAACTACGAGCAGTACTTC. Translation: CASSPRQGVNYEQYF.

A few counts support this clone. The rearrangement links TRBV7-9 to TRBJ1-1; D not certain. CDR3 length: 14 amino acids. Germline CDR1 reads SEHNR; CDR2 reads FQNEAQ (reference sequence). Trimming took 1 base from V and 5 from J, leaving 11 bases between them. CDR3 residues: CASSLGSEVTEAFF. In DNA, the CDR3 is TGTGCCAGCAGCTTAGGGAGCGAGGTTACTGAAGCTTTCTTT.

This clone was recorded once. This chain joins TRBV27 and TRBJ1-2, with TRBD1 matching 7 bases. J was trimmed by 8 bases and V by 6 bases; bases with no gene match: 6. CDR1 is MNHEY and CDR2 is SMNVEV in the germline V gene (reference sequence). The length of the CDR3 is 12 residues. The CDR3 region is CASSTGATGYTF. For the CDR3, the DNA is TGTGCCAGCAGCACAGGGGCGACCGGCTACACCTTC.

Notes on this clone: Germline is not matched at one junction end, which may reflect a read error. V is TRBV7-9 and J is TRBJ1-4, with no clear D. CDR3 length: 16 residues. The germline V gene encodes CDR1 SEHNR and CDR2 FQNEAQ (reference sequence). In nucleotides, the CDR3 is TGTTCCAGCAGCTTAGGCTATTACGCAACTAATGAAAAACTGTTTTTT. Its translation is CSSSLGYYATNEKLFF.

This chain links TRBV7-2 with TRBJ2-7; D might be TRBD2 (6 bases). The V end lost 5 bases, the J end lost 0 bases, and 14 bases lay between the germline ends. Germline lookup yields CDR1 SGHTA and CDR2 FQGNSA. This CDR3 is 15 amino acids long. CDR3 sequence reads: CASSPLRGSSYEQYF. CDR3 bases: TGTGCCAGCAGCCCTTTGCGGGGAAGCTCCTACGAGCAGTACTTC. Complete variable domain (other parts from reference TRBV7-2 and TRBJ2-7): GAGVSQSPSNKVTEKGKDVELRCDPISGHTALYWYRQSLGQGLEFLIYFQGNSAPDKSGLPSDRFSAERTGGSVSTLTIQRTQQEDSAVYLCASSPLRGSSYEQYFGPGTRLTVT.

This chain links TRBV19 with TRBJ2-7, with D possibly matching TRBD1 (5 bases). Trimming took off 6 bases at V and 0 bases at J, with 12 bases between the two ends. Germline CDR1 reads LNHDA; CDR2 reads SQIVND (reference sequence). This CDR3 is 14 amino acids long. The CDR3 protein is CASRTGGSSYEQYF. The CDR3 region has the DNA TGTGCCAGTAGAACAGGTGGTAGCTCCTACGAGCAGTACTTC.

The genes are TRBV15 and TRBJ2-7; D is perhaps TRBD2 (6 bases). Per germline, CDR1 LNHNV and CDR2 YYDKDF (reference sequence). The V end was cut by 9 bases, the J end by 0 bases, with 15 bases between. The CDR3 covers 14 residues. CDR3 nucleotides: TGTGCCACTGCTGTCGCTAGCGCCTCCTACGAGCAGTACTTC. It encodes CATAVASASYEQYF.

This clone was seen only a few times. This chain connects TRBV4-3 to TRBJ2-7, with 10 positions matching TRBD2. CDR3 length equals 15 residues. Germline V gives CDR1 LGHNA, CDR2 YSLEER. J gave up 2 bases and V 0 bases, and 1 base lay outside the gene matches. The CDR3 sequence is CASSQDTSGTYEQYF. The CDR3 coding sequence is TGCGCCAGCAGCCAAGATACTAGCGGGACCTACGAGCAGTACTTC.

The rearrangement joins TRBV2 to TRBJ1-2, with D unclear. The CDR3 is 14 amino acids. Trimming stripped 4 bases from V and 3 bases from J, with 12 bases between. CDR1 is SNHLY and CDR2 is FYNNEI in the germline V gene. The CDR3, as DNA: TGTGCCAGCAGTGTTTTCGGGGTGGACTATGGCTACACCTTC. Its protein is CASSVFGVDYGYTF.